This TCR beta chain was identified during a study of T-cell memory formation after mild COVID-19. Study background: Most TCR clusters belonged to a single donor.

Study results and limitations: Whereas later expanders leaned CD4+, clones contracting day 15 to 85 showed a balanced CD4/CD8 makeup. There were some responding clones in pre-infection memory, which suggested that cross-reactive memory had joined.

As to this clonotype: Its antigen remains unknown.

TCRdb passed the 5' RACE reads through MiXCR, listing each CDR3 protein once. Of about 270,000 distinct CDR3 sequences in the sample, about a sixth were seen once. The source material was PBMCs or a T cell subset sorted from them (not recorded which). This TCR came from a man younger than 35 who had mild COVID-19 (a few samples of this study predate the infection). Cell type and time point are not known.

The CDR3: CASSYHPGTGQDEKLFF. CDR3 DNA sequence: TGCGCCAGCAGCTATCATCCCGGGACAGGACAAGATGAAAAACTGTTTTTT. The genes are TRBV5-1 and TRBJ1-4; 8 bases are shared with TRBD1. The CDR3 is 17 amino acids. Germline-derived CDR1 and CDR2 are SGHRS and YFSETQ. V was pared by 3 bases and J by 6 bases, with 13 bases of the junction left unmatched.